Given below is one T cell receptor beta chain in context. Its target is not known. The time point was: roughly eleven-day in vitro stimulation with candidate neoantigen peptide 5. Method: immunoSEQ multiplex PCR; TCRdb's copy keeps in-frame clones and lacks some. This table has around 14,000 clones, around 80% appearing once. The CDR3 has 15 amino acids. V shed 3 bases and J shed 4 bases, with 13 bases lying between them. In germline, CDR1 is SEHNR, CDR2 FQNEAQ (reference sequence). This sample was included in a study of PD-1 blockade in mismatch repair-deficient tumors. The source was cells cultured in vitro, collected from a patient treated with pembrolizumab. This TCR came from an adult with mismatch repair-deficient cancer. J is TRBJ2-4 and V is TRBV7-9; D unresolved. The CDR3 DNA reads TGTGCCAGCAGCTTGACACTTGGAACAAAAAACATTCAGTACTTC. It translates to CASSLTLGTKNIQYF. Full variable domain (missing parts from reference TRBV7-9 and TRBJ2-4): DTGVSQNPRHKITKRGQNVTFRCDPISEHNRLYWYRQTLGQGPEFLTYFQNEAQLEKSRLLSDRFSAERPKGSFSTLEIQRTEQGDSAMYLCASSLTLGTKNIQYFGAGTRLSVL.